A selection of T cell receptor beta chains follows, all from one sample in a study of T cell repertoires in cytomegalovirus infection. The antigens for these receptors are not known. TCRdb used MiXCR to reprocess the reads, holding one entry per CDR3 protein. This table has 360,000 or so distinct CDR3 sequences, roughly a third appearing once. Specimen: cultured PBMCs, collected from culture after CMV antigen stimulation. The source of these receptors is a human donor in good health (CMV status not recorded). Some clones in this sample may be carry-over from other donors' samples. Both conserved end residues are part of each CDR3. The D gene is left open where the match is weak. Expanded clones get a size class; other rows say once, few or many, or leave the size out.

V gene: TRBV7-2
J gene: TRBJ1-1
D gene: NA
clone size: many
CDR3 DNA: TGTGCCAGCAGCCACGATAAGAACACTGAAGCTTTCTTT
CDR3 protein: CASSHDKNTEAFF

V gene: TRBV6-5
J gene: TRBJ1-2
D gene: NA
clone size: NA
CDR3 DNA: TGTGCCAGCTTTGATAGAGGGAGCTATGGCTACACCTTC
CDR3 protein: CASFDRGSYGYTF

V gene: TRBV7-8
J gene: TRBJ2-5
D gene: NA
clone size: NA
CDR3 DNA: TGTGCCAGCAGCTTCGTTGGTAGAGGACAAGAGACCCAGTACTTC
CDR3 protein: CASSFVGRGQETQYF

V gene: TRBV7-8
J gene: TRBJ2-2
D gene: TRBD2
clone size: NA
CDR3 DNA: TGTGCCAGCAGCTTATTCCTAGCGGGAGGAACCGGGGAGCTGTTTTTT
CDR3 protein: CASSLFLAGGTGELFF

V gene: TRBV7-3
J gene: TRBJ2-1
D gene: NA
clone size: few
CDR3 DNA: TGTGCCAGCAGCATTACTAGCTTCGATGAGCAGTTCTTC
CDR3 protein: CASSITSFDEQFF

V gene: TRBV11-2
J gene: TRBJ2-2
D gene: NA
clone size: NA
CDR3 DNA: TGTGCCAGCAGCCTAGTCGGGGCGGGCGGGGAGCTGTTTTTT
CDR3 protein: CASSLVGAGGELFF

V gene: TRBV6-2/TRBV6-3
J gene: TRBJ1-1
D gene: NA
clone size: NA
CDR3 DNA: TGTGCCAGCAATCCGACAGGAATGAACACTGAAGCTTTCTTT
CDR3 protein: CASNPTGMNTEAFF

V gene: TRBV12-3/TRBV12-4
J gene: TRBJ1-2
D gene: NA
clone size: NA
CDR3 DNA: TGTGCCAGCAGTTTAAGATCAGGGCGTGACGGCTACACCTTC
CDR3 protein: CASSLRSGRDGYTF

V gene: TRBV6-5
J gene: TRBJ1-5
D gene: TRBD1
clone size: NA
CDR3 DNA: TGTGCCAGCAGCCAAGAGGGGGCGGCTAGCCAGCCCCAGCATTTT
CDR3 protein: CASSQEGAASQPQHF

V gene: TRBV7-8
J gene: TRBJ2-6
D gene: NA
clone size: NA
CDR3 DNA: TGTGCCAGCAGCTTAGAAGCGGGACAGATCTCTGGGGCCAACGTCCTGACTTTC
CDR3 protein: CASSLEAGQISGANVLTF

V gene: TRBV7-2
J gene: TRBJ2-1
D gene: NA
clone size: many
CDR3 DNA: TGTGCCAGCAGCCCCCCTTATTTGGGGCAGTTCTTC
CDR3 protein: CASSPPYLGQFF

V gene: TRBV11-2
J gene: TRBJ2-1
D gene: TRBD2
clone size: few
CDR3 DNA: TGTGCCAGCAGCCAGACTAGCGGGGGGGCTGGTGAGCAGTTCTTC
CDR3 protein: CASSQTSGGAGEQFF

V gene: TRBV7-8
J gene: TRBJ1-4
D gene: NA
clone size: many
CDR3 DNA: TGTGCCAGCAGCCCCCTAACGTTCCGGACAGCGCAATGGGAAAAACTGGTTTTT
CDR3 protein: CASSPLTFRTAQWEKLVF

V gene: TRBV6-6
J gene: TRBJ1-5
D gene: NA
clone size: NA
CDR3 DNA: TGTGCCAGCAGCCAATCTGACCCGACGGCCCAGCATTTT
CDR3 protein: CASSQSDPTAQHF

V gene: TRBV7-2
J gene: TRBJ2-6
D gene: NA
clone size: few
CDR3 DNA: TGTGCCAGCAGCACAGGGAGCTCTGGGGCCAACGTCCTGACTTTC
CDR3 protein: CASSTGSSGANVLTF

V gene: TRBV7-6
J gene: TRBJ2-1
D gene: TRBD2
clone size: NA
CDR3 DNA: TGTGCCAGCAGCTTAGAGGGCGGGGTGCGGGAGGCGAGGAATGAGCAGGTCTTC
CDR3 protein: CASSLEGGVREARNEQVF

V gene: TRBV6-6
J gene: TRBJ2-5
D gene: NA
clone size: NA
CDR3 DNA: TGTGCCAGCAGTTACTCGGGACTCTCGTACCAAGAGACCCAGTACTTC
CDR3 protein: CASSYSGLSYQETQYF

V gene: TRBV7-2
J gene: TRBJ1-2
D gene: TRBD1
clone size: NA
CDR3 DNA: TGTGCCAGCAGCTACCTGACAGGGAACTATGGCTACACCTTC
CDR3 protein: CASSYLTGNYGYTF

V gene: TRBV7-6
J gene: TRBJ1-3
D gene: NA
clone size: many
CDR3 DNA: TGTGCCAGCAGCTTATCCCGGGGACCAGACACCATATATTTT
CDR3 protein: CASSLSRGPDTIYF

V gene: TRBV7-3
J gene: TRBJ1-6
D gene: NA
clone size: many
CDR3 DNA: TGTGCCAGCAGCTCGGACGGAACTAATTCACCCCTCCACTTT
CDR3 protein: CASSSDGTNSPLHF

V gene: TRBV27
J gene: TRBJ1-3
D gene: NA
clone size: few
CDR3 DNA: TGTGCCAGCAGCGACCTCTCTGGAAACACCATATATTTT
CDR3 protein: CASSDLSGNTIYF

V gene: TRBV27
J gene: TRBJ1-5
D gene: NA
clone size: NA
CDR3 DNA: NA
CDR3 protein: CASSSSTLPIDPYSNQPQHF

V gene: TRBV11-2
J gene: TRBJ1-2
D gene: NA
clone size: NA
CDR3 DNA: TGTGCCAGCAGCTTCGCCGACAGGAGCTCTAACTATGGCTACACCTTC
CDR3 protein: CASSFADRSSNYGYTF

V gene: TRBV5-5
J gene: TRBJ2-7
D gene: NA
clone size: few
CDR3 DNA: TGTGCCAGCAGCACGGACTACGAGCAGTACTTC
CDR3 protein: CASSTDYEQYF

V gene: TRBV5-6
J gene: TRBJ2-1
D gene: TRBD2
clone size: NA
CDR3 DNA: TGTGCCAGCGCTGGGCGGGAGGGCCGCTACAATGAGCAGTTCTTC
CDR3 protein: CASAGREGRYNEQFF

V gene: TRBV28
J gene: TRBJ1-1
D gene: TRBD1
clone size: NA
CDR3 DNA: TGTGCCAGCAGTGACAGGGGGATTATGAACACTGAAGCTTTCTTT
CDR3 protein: CASSDRGIMNTEAFF

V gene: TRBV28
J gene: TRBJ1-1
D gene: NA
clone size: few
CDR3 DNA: TGTGCCAGCAGTCTTAAGTTGGAGAACACTGAAGCTTTCTTT
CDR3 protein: CASSLKLENTEAFF

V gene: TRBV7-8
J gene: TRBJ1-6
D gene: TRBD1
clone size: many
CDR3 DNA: TGTGCCAGCAGCCAAAGACAGGGGAATAATTCACCCCTCCACTTT
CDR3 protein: CASSQRQGNNSPLHF

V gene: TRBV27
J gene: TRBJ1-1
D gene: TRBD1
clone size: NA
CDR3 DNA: TGTGCCAGCAGCACCGGACAGGGGAAGTGGAACACTGAAGCTTTCTTT
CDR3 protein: CASSTGQGKWNTEAFF

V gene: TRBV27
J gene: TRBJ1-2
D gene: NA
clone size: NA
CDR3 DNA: TGTGCCAGCAGTCCCTACAGCGGTGGCTACACCTTC
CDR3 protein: CASSPYSGGYTF

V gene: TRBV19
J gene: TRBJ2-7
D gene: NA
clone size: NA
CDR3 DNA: TGTGCCAGTACCCAGACGGGGAGGCCACCCGAGCAGTACTTC
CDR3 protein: CASTQTGRPPEQYF

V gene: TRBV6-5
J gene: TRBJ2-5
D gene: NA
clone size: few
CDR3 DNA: TGTGCCAGCAGTTACGGCACAGTACAAGAGACCCAGTACTTC
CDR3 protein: CASSYGTVQETQYF

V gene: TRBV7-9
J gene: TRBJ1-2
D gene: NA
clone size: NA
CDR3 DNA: TGTGCCAGCAGCACCAGGGATACTGGCTATGGCTACACCTTC
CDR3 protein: CASSTRDTGYGYTF

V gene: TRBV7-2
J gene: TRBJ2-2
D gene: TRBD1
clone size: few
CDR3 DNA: TGTGCCAGCAGCTCAGGGGGATTCAACACCGGGGAGCTGTTTTTT
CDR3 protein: CASSSGGFNTGELFF

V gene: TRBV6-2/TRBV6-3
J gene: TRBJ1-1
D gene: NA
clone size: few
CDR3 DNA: TGTGCCAGCAGCTCAAACAGAGGCACTGAAGCTTTCTTT
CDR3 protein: CASSSNRGTEAFF